Below are 27 T cell receptor beta chains sequenced from a single sample in a study of blood T cells in healthy people across ages. Then a second PCR, running roughly 7 to 11 cycles, was carried out with a sample-barcoded 5' primer and a J-beta primer mix. A single record per CDR3 protein comes from TCRdb applying MiXCR to the 5' RACE reads. The table lists more than 1,400,000 distinct CDR3 sequences, roughly 40% of them singletons, with 7% to 9.5% in the top ten. Sequencing used blood. These receptors all come from a woman younger than 30 in good health.

The chain couples TRBV29-1 to TRBJ1-2; D is undetermined. There are 11 residues in the CDR3. Germline CDR1 reads SQVTM; CDR2 reads ANQGSEA. Trimming shortened V by 8 bases and J by 5 bases, and 12 bases separated the two germline ends. CDR3 loop: CSIVWLYGYTF. The CDR3 nucleotides are TGCAGCATTGTTTGGCTTTATGGCTACACCTTC.

The chain is built from TRBV14 and TRBJ2-1; the D is unclear. Trimming took 1 base from V and 9 from J, leaving 10 bases between them. Germline CDR1 and CDR2: SGHDN and FVKESK. The CDR3 has 13 amino acids. CDR3 sequence (DNA): TGTGCCAGCAGCCAAGGGGGTTCCCGTGAGCAGTTCTTC. This gives the protein CASSQGGSREQFF.

The chain employs TRBV11-2 and TRBJ2-7, with D perhaps being TRBD1 or TRBD2 (5 bases each). The CDR3 runs 18 residues. Germline V CDR1 and CDR2: SGHAT, FQNNGV. Trimming stripped 2 bases from V and 1 base from J, with 21 bases between. CDR3 residues: CASSLPQAYGAISYEQYF. The CDR3 DNA sequence: TGTGCCAGCAGCTTACCGCAGGCTTACGGGGCCATTTCCTACGAGCAGTACTTC.

The chain combines TRBV4-1 with TRBJ1-3, with unresolved D. The CDR3 has 17 amino acids. With 1 base removed from V and 0 bases from J, the gap between germline ends came to 13 bases. The germline V gene encodes CDR1 MGHRA and CDR2 YSYEKL. CDR3 nucleotide sequence: TGCGCCAGCAGCCAAGGGACCCAGGCGGGCTCTGGAAACACCATATATTTT. Protein product: CASSQGTQAGSGNTIYF.

The chain recombines TRBV7-6 with TRBJ2-7; 9 bases match TRBD2. The end of the DNA aligns better with TRBJ2-5, so the J call may be wrong. The CDR3 sequence is 14 residues long. Looked up from germline, CDR1 is SGHVS and CDR2 is FNYEAQ. CDR3 amino acids: CASSLIAGDGTQYF. CDR3 in DNA: TGTGCCAGCAGCTTAATAGCGGGAGATGGGACCCAGTACTTC.

This clonotype was counted only a few times. The CDR3 here is CASSPNPGTGTQNEQYF. The CDR3 region has the DNA TGTGCCAGCAGCCCAAACCCGGGGACAGGGACTCAGAACGAGCAGTACTTC. The rearrangement uses TRBV5-7 and TRBJ2-7; TRBD1 matches 9 bases. TRBV5-7 qualifies as an ORF whose function is uncertain. After removal of 4 bases from V and 5 bases from J, the junction contained 16 bases not matched to a gene. The CDR3 spans 17 residues.

V gene TRBV5-1 combines with J gene TRBJ1-1; D gene ambiguous. V shed 4 bases and J shed 7 bases, with 11 bases lying between them. CDR1 is SGHRS, CDR2 YFSETQ, per germline. The CDR3 contains 12 residues. CDR3 coding DNA: TGCGCCAGCAGCGGCTACAGAGATGAAGCTTTCTTT. This codes for CASSGYRDEAFF.

The V gene is TRBV7-3, the J gene TRBJ2-2; D is ambiguous. V was trimmed by 5 bases and J by 5 bases, leaving 18 bases between them. From germline, CDR1 is SGHTA and CDR2 FQGTGA. The CDR3 spans 16 residues. CDR3 region: CASSPQPASGTGELFF. The DNA of the CDR3 is TGTGCCAGCAGCCCTCAGCCGGCCTCCGGGACCGGGGAGCTGTTTTTT.

The chain is built from TRBV7-2 and TRBJ2-5; 7 positions match TRBD2. J lost 2 bases, V lost 3 bases, and 6 bases had no gene match. Germline loops: CDR1 SGHTA, CDR2 FQGNSA. CDR3 length equals 15 residues. The CDR3 loop reads CASSLTGGPQETQYF. CDR3 nucleotide sequence: TGTGCCAGCAGCTTGACGGGAGGCCCACAAGAGACCCAGTACTTC.

This clonotype was seen only a few times. The V call is TRBV9, the J call TRBJ2-2; a possible D gene is TRBD1 (6 bases). This CDR3 spans 16 amino acids. Trimming stripped 6 bases from V and 6 bases from J, with 21 bases between. Germline CDR1 and CDR2: SGDLS and YYNGEE. This CDR3 is CASTGIDGGFPGELFF. The CDR3 coding sequence is TGTGCCAGCACCGGGATTGATGGGGGCTTTCCCGGGGAGCTGTTTTTT.

This clonotype was found a few times. The rearrangement joins TRBV13 to TRBJ2-7, with D hard to call. Trimming pared 1 base from V and 3 bases from J, leaving 13 bases between. This CDR3 has 15 amino acids. Germline CDR1 and CDR2: PRHDT and FYEKMQ (reference sequence). The CDR3 DNA follows: TGTGCCAGCAGCTTAGAGCCAAAGCCGAGCTACGAGCAGTACTTC. Translated, it gives CASSLEPKPSYEQYF. The full variable domain, its missing parts supplied by reference TRBV13 and TRBJ2-7, is AAGVIQSPRHLIKEKRETATLKCYPIPRHDTVYWYQQGPGQDPQFLISFYEKMQSDKGSIPDRFSAQQFSDYHSELNMSSLELGDSALYFCASSLEPKPSYEQYFGPGTRLTVT.

The rearrangement joins TRBV9 to TRBJ2-3; D unclear. V lost 2 bases and J lost 4, with 11 bases in between. Germline loops: CDR1 SGDLS, CDR2 YYNGEE. The CDR3 is made up of 14 amino acids. The CDR3 DNA sequence: TGTGCCAGCAGCGTTACTGGTCGTCCAGATACGCAGTATTTT. It yields the protein CASSVTGRPDTQYF.

V and J are TRBV13 and TRBJ1-2, with TRBD1 identical over 8 bases. The CDR3 loop spans 13 amino acids. In germline, CDR1 is PRHDT, CDR2 FYEKMQ (reference sequence). Losses at the gene ends were 2 bases for V and 7 bases for J; bases not matched to a gene: 3. Written as DNA, the CDR3 is TGTGCCAGCAGCTTACAGGGGGCTGCTGGCTACACCTTC. Protein: CASSLQGAAGYTF.

This clonotype came up a few times. V and J are TRBV4-1 and TRBJ2-7; 11 nucleotides align to TRBD2. CDR1 is MGHRA and CDR2 is YSYEKL in the germline V gene. The CDR3 is 20 amino acids. V was pared by 0 bases and J by 0 bases, with 13 bases of the junction left unmatched. In nucleotides, the CDR3 is TGCGCCAGCAGCCAAGAAGCACTAGCGGGAGTGGGGCGAGGCTCCTACGAGCAGTACTTC. It is translated as CASSQEALAGVGRGSYEQYF.

The DNA of the CDR3 is TGTGCCATCAGTGAGAAGTCCTACGAGCAGTACTTC. This encodes CAISEKSYEQYF. The chain links TRBV10-3 to TRBJ2-7; D call uncertain. Germline CDR1 ENHRY, CDR2 SYGVKD. The CDR3 extends over 12 amino acids. Trimming stripped 2 bases from V and 1 base from J, with 3 bases between.

This clonotype was seen only once. This sequence joins TRBV20-1 and TRBJ2-2; no clear D. Germline CDR1 is DFQATT and CDR2 is SNEGSKA (reference sequence). The CDR3 is made up of 17 amino acids. V was clipped by 3 bases and J by 3 bases, with 20 bases between them. The CDR3 is CSARAAEIGIDTGELFF. CDR3 nucleotides: TGCAGTGCTAGGGCCGCAGAGATAGGGATCGACACCGGGGAGCTGTTTTTT.

This chain uses TRBV5-5 with TRBJ1-1; a possible D gene is TRBD1 (6 bases). V lost 1 base, J lost 1 base, and 11 bases lay in between. Germline V gene lookup returns CDR1 SGHKS and CDR2 YYEKEE (reference sequence). The CDR3 is 15 residues long. CDR3 sequence (DNA): TGTGCCAGCAGCTTGAAGGGGGAAACGAACACTGAAGCTTTCTTT. Protein: CASSLKGETNTEAFF.

The chain combines TRBV4-2 with TRBJ2-7; 9 positions agree with TRBD1. Germline V gives CDR1 LGHNA, CDR2 YNFKEQ. The junction had 9 bases not matched to a gene; V was cut back by 5 bases and J by 7 bases. CDR3 length: 14 amino acids. Here the CDR3 reads CASSDRGSSDEQYF. In DNA, the CDR3 is TGTGCCAGCAGCGACAGGGGGAGTTCGGATGAGCAGTACTTC.

This clonotype was seen repeatedly, ten times or more. V usage is TRBV7-2 and J usage is TRBJ2-1; no reliable D call. The V end was cut by 1 base, the J end by 12 bases, with 10 bases between. Germline V gene data show CDR1 as SGHTA and CDR2 as FQGNSA. The CDR3 covers 12 residues. The CDR3 reads CASSLGLAGQFF. CDR3 DNA sequence: TGTGCCAGCAGCTTAGGTCTCGCCGGGCAGTTCTTC.

The chain is built from TRBV6-6 and TRBJ1-2, with 7 bases lining up with TRBD1. The CDR3 is made up of 15 amino acids. Germline trimming cut 6 bases from V and 2 bases from J; bases unmatched to any gene: 9. Germline CDR1 reads MNHNY; CDR2 reads SVGAGI (reference sequence). Written as DNA, the CDR3 is TGTGCCAGCAGCGATTCCCCGGACAGGAACTATGGCTACACCTTC. This codes for CASSDSPDRNYGYTF.

CDR3 residues: CASSQEWSGDYGYTF. The CDR3 DNA sequence: TGTGCCAGCAGCCAAGAGTGGTCCGGGGACTATGGCTACACCTTC. This rearrangement joins TRBV3-1 to TRBJ1-2; D unclear. Per germline, CDR1 LGHDT and CDR2 YNNKEL (reference sequence). V was cut by 0 bases and J by 3 bases, with 11 bases left in between. The CDR3 totals 15 residues.

The chain links TRBV6-5 to TRBJ2-7, with D possibly being TRBD1 or TRBD2 (5 bases each). CDR1 MNHEY and CDR2 SVGAGI come from the germline V gene. Between the trimmed V and J ends, which lost 1 base and 7 bases, there was a span of 20 bases. CDR3 length: 16 amino acids. This CDR3 reads CASSYFGGQGSWEQYF. The CDR3 bases are TGTGCCAGCAGTTACTTTGGCGGGCAGGGATCGTGGGAGCAGTACTTC.

To note about this clonotype: One junction end does not reproduce the germline sequence, and a read error may be involved. The V call is TRBV20-1, the J call TRBJ2-7; D gene uncertain. This CDR3 comprises 15 residues. The V gene's germline CDR1 is DFQATT and CDR2 SNEGSKA (reference sequence). Written as DNA, the CDR3 is TGCAGTGCTAGAGTTCCGCGGTACCCCTCCTACGAGCGGTACTTC. Translating gives CSARVPRYPSYERYF.

CDR3 coding DNA: TGTGCCAGCAGCCTAGGGCCTGCTGTGATTGGCTACACCTTC. Translation: CASSLGPAVIGYTF. V and J are TRBV7-9 and TRBJ1-2; D gene unclear. The V end was cut by 5 bases, the J end by 7 bases, with 17 bases between. The CDR3 is 14 amino acids. The germline gives CDR1 SEHNR, CDR2 FQNEAQ (reference sequence). Full variable domain (remainder filled in from reference TRBV7-9 and TRBJ1-2): DTGVSQNPRHKITKRGQNVTFRCDPISEHNRLYWYRQTLGQGPEFLTYFQNEAQLEKSRLLSDRFSAERPKGSFSTLEIQRTEQGDSAMYLCASSLGPAVIGYTFGSGTRLTVV.

Here the CDR3 DNA reads TGTGCCAGCAGTGCAGACAGGGGGCTAGAAAAACTGTTTTTT. Its protein product is CASSADRGLEKLFF. The chain combines TRBV6-5 with TRBJ1-4, with 10 bases aligning to TRBD1. V shed 5 bases and J 8 bases; nucleotides not matched to a gene: 5. Germline V gene sequence: CDR1 MNHEY, CDR2 SVGAGI. The CDR3 has 14 residues.

The rearrangement links TRBV3-1 to TRBJ2-7; TRBD2 matches 8 bases. Trimming took 4 bases from V and 2 from J; bases not matched to a gene: 10. From germline, CDR1 is LGHDT and CDR2 YNNKEL (reference sequence). The CDR3 length is 16 residues. In nucleotides, the CDR3 is TGTGCCAGCAGCCCCCGGGGACTAGGGACGACCTACGAGCAGTACTTC. Translation gives CASSPRGLGTTYEQYF.

This chain joins TRBV10-3 and TRBJ2-3; TRBD2 matches at 13 bases. CDR3 size: 17 residues. Germline V gene lookup returns CDR1 ENHRY and CDR2 SYGVKD. V dropped 9 bases and J dropped 1; count of bases not matched to a gene: 10. The CDR3 region has the DNA TGTGCCATAAGAAGGACTAGCGGGGGACCAGGCACAGATACGCAGTATTTT. Its protein product is CAIRRTSGGPGTDTQYF.